A single count supports the clone carrying this TCR beta chain. Its antigen is still unknown. J lost 7 bases, V lost 4 bases, and 10 bases had no gene match. Germline V gene data show CDR1 as SGHRS and CDR2 as YFSETQ. This CDR3 region has 15 residues. The data belong to a study of cytomegalovirus exposure and HLA in healthy donors. Study-level points and caveats: Of the V segments, some could not be distinguished, including TRBV6-2 and TRBV6-3, and were excluded.

60 Vbeta and 13 Jbeta primers were used in PCR. The table came from immunoSEQ multiplex PCR; TCRdb's copy has only in-frame clones and leaves some out. The sample includes 150,000 to 200,000 clones, around 80% of them seen just once. The sample comprised PBMCs. The clonotype originates from a woman aged 40 to 49 in good health and CMV-seronegative. This chain connects TRBV5-1 to TRBJ2-2, with 7 bases that match TRBD1. The CDR3 reads CASSPQGLRNGELFF. CDR3 DNA sequence: TGCGCCAGCAGCCCACAGGGGCTACGAAACGGGGAGCTGTTTTTT. The full variable domain, completed using reference TRBV5-1 and TRBJ2-2, is KAGVTQTPRYLIKTRGQQVTLSCSPISGHRSVSWYQQTPGQGLQFLFEYFSETQRNKGNFPGRFSGRQFSNSRSEMNVSTLELGDSALYLCASSPQGLRNGELFFGEGSRLTVL.